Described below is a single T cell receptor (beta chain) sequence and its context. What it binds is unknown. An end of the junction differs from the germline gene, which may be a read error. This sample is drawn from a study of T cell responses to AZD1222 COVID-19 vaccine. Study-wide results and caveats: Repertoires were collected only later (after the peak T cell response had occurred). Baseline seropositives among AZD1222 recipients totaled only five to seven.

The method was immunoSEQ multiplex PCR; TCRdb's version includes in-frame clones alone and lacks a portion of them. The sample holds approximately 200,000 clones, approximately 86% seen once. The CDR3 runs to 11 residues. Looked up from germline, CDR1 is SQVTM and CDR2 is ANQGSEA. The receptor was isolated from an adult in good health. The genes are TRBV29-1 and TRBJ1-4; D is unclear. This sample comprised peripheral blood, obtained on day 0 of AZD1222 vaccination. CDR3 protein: CSAEGSEKLFF. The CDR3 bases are TGCAGCGCTGAAGGCTCCGAAAAACTGTTTTTT.